The 28 T cell receptor beta chains presented below share a single source sample, sequenced in a study of STAT5B mutations in CD4+ large granular lymphocyte leukemia. TCRdb's table, derived via immunoSEQ multiplex PCR, lists solely in-frame clones and lacks some. The sample records about 24,000 clones, about two thirds being singletons. The sample consisted of CD4+ T cells from blood buffy coats. These receptors all come from a human donor in good health.

The chain has TRBV6-1 and TRBJ1-5, with no clear D. Germline CDR1 reads MNHNS; CDR2 reads SASEGT. Trimming removed 1 base at V and 6 bases at J, with 13 bases between. The CDR3 sequence is 15 residues long. CDR3 loop: CASSEDPGRTQPQHF. The CDR3, as DNA: TGTGCCAGCAGTGAAGACCCCGGACGGACTCAGCCCCAGCATTTT.

V gene TRBV5-4 combines with J gene TRBJ1-2; no clear D gene. Germline V gene sequence: CDR1 SGHNT, CDR2 YYREEE (reference sequence). This CDR3 contains 13 residues. The ends were cut back, 2 bases at V and 4 bases at J, with 9 bases in the middle. The CDR3 DNA sequence: TGTGCCAGCAGCTTCCCGTCAGTCTATGGCTACACCTTC. Protein: CASSFPSVYGYTF.

The CDR3 DNA reads TGTGCCAGCAGTGTAGGACTGGGCGGGGGCCCAGAGACCCAGTACTTC. Its protein product is CASSVGLGGGPETQYF. This chain connects TRBV2 to TRBJ2-5; the D gene is possibly TRBD2 (7 bases). The germline V gene encodes CDR1 SNHLY and CDR2 FYNNEI. The CDR3 is made up of 16 amino acids. With 4 bases removed from V and 4 bases from J, the gap between germline ends came to 19 bases.

This chain connects TRBV2 to TRBJ1-6, with D possibly being TRBD1 (5 bases). V lost 8 bases to trimming and J lost 11 bases, with 19 bases between them. CDR3 length: 14 residues. Germline CDR1 reads SNHLY; CDR2 reads FYNNEI. The CDR3 protein is CASREGQGGAPLHF. The CDR3 region has the DNA TGTGCCAGCCGGGAGGGGCAGGGTGGAGCACCCCTCCACTTT.

CDR3 loop: CASSADIGRTYEQYF. CDR3 DNA: TGCGCCAGCAGCGCGGACATTGGTAGGACCTACGAGCAGTACTTC. The J gene is TRBJ2-7, the V gene TRBV5-1; possibly TRBD1 for D (5 bases). Trimming left V 4 bases short and J 2 bases short, with 16 bases between. The CDR3 runs to 15 residues. Germline-derived CDR1 and CDR2 are SGHRS and YFSETQ. The full variable domain, with the rest looked up from reference TRBV5-1 and TRBJ2-7, is KAGVTQTPRYLIKTRGQQVTLSCSPISGHRSVSWYQQTPGQGLQFLFEYFSETQRNKGNFPGRFSGRQFSNSRSEMNVSTLELGDSALYLCASSADIGRTYEQYFGPGTRLTVT.

The rearrangement links TRBV7-2 to TRBJ1-3; 7 bases map to TRBD1. The CDR3 runs to 16 residues. After removal of 1 base from V and 4 bases from J, the junction contained 7 bases not matched to a gene. From germline, CDR1 is SGHTA and CDR2 FQGNSA. The CDR3 spells CASSLGGGRVGNTIYF. DNA of the CDR3: TGTGCCAGCAGCTTAGGAGGGGGCAGGGTGGGAAACACCATATATTTT.

This clone was detected a few times. This sequence joins TRBV20-1 and TRBJ1-1; D gene ambiguous. The germline V gene encodes CDR1 DFQATT and CDR2 SNEGSKA (reference sequence). V was shortened by 7 bases and J by 3 bases, with 9 bases between the two germline ends. The CDR3 is made up of 11 amino acids. The CDR3 loop is CSVSDYTEAFF. The CDR3 DNA reads as TGCAGTGTGTCGGACTACACTGAAGCTTTCTTT.

This clone was counted a single time. This chain connects TRBV7-3 to TRBJ2-3; a possible D gene is TRBD2 (6 bases). Germline CDR1 SGHTA, CDR2 FQGTGA. This CDR3 is 15 amino acids long. V was shortened by 4 bases and J by 0 bases, with 11 bases between the two germline ends. The CDR3 loop is CASSSTGDSTDTQYF. In DNA form, the CDR3 reads TGTGCCAGCAGCTCGACGGGGGATAGCACAGATACGCAGTATTTT.

The rearrangement links TRBV20-1 to TRBJ1-1; 8 bases line up with TRBD1. CDR1 is DFQATT, CDR2 SNEGSKA, per germline (reference sequence). This CDR3 has 11 amino acids. The V and J ends lost 6 bases and 4 bases, in that order; junction bases with no gene match: 1. In DNA form, the CDR3 reads TGCAGTGCAGGACAGGGCACTGAAGCTTTCTTT. It is translated as CSAGQGTEAFF.

The genes are TRBV7-2 and TRBJ1-2, with 9 bases identical to TRBD1. This CDR3 region has 13 residues. CDR1 SGHTA and CDR2 FQGNSA come from the germline V gene. The J segment lost 8 bases and the V segment lost 2 bases, leaving 3 bases of the junction unmatched. The chain's CDR3 is CASSLRTGEGYTF. The CDR3 DNA is TGTGCCAGCAGCTTACGGACAGGGGAAGGCTACACCTTC.

The chain employs TRBV6-1 and TRBJ2-1; unclear D gene. The V end was cut by 6 bases, the J end by 5 bases, with 11 bases between. Germline loops: CDR1 MNHNS, CDR2 SASEGT. This CDR3 is built from 13 residues. The CDR3 here is CASSAVVNNEQFF. The CDR3, as DNA: TGTGCCAGCAGCGCCGTTGTCAACAATGAGCAGTTCTTC.

CDR3 loop: CASSLVTTSGYNEQFF. DNA for the CDR3: TGTGCCAGCAGCTTAGTTACTACTAGCGGGTACAATGAGCAGTTCTTC. This chain joins TRBV7-8 and TRBJ2-1; TRBD2 agrees at 9 bases. Per germline, CDR1 SGHVS and CDR2 FQNEAQ. The CDR3 contains 16 residues. The V gene end was trimmed by 1 base and the J gene end by 4 bases; junction bases not matched to a gene: 5.

This chain uses TRBV11-2 with TRBJ2-1; D is perhaps TRBD1 (5 bases). The CDR3 contains 17 residues. Trimming left V 1 base short and J 0 bases short, with 13 bases between. CDR1 and CDR2 from the germline V gene are SGHAT and FQNNGV. Written as DNA, the CDR3 is TGTGCCAGCAGCTTAGTAGGGGTAATAAGCTCCTACAATGAGCAGTTCTTC. It translates to CASSLVGVISSYNEQFF.

The chain links TRBV10-3 to TRBJ1-2, with TRBD1 matching over 9 bases. The trim removed 2 bases at V and 13 bases at J, leaving 11 bases unmatched. The CDR3 is 14 amino acids. Germline CDR1 ENHRY, CDR2 SYGVKD. The CDR3 coding sequence is TGTGCCATCAGTGAGCCCGGGACAGGGAATGGTAGCACCTTC. This codes for CAISEPGTGNGSTF.

The chain links TRBV5-6 to TRBJ1-6; a possible D gene is TRBD1 (5 bases). The V end was cut by 4 bases, the J end by 4 bases, with 9 bases between. The CDR3 is 14 residues long. CDR1 and CDR2 (germline): SGHDT, YYEEEE. CDR3 DNA: TGTGCCAGCAGCAGGGGTGGATATAATTCACCCCTCCACTTT. The encoded protein is CASSRGGYNSPLHF.

The chain has TRBV29-1 and TRBJ1-1; unclear D gene. This CDR3 region has 11 residues. CDR1 SQVTM and CDR2 ANQGSEA come from the germline V gene. Between the trimmed V and J ends, which lost 4 bases and 5 bases, there was a span of 8 bases. In DNA, the CDR3 is TGCAGCGTTGTCCTGGGAACTGAAGCTTTCTTT. Residues: CSVVLGTEAFF.

This clone was detected once. The V gene is TRBV6-1, the J gene TRBJ2-5; a weak D match, TRBD1 (6 bases). There are 14 residues in the CDR3. V lost 2 bases to trimming and J lost 5 bases, with 12 bases between them. CDR1 and CDR2 from the germline V gene are MNHNS and SASEGT. CDR3 coding DNA: TGTGCCAGCAGTGAAAGGGGGACGACTGAGACCCAGTACTTC. It codes for CASSERGTTETQYF.

The rearrangement links TRBV6-6 to TRBJ2-1; tentative D call: TRBD2 (5 bases). The CDR3 consists of 15 residues. V lost 2 bases and J lost 4, with 12 bases in between. The germline V gene encodes CDR1 MNHNY and CDR2 SVGAGI (reference sequence). The CDR3 protein is CASSYGLAAYNEQFF. For the CDR3, the DNA is TGTGCCAGCAGTTACGGGCTAGCTGCGTACAATGAGCAGTTCTTC.

The chain employs TRBV7-9 and TRBJ2-5; TRBD2 matches at 9 bases. V lost 3 bases to trimming and J lost 5 bases; unmatched junction nucleotides: 4. This CDR3 spans 14 amino acids. From germline, CDR1 is SEHNR and CDR2 FQNEAQ (reference sequence). This chain's CDR3 is CASSFGLAGETQYF. The CDR3, as DNA: TGTGCCAGCAGCTTTGGGCTAGCGGGGGAGACCCAGTACTTC.

The CDR3 protein is CASSGTFLNSGANVLTF. DNA for the CDR3: TGTGCCAGCAGCGGTACCTTCCTCAACTCTGGGGCCAACGTCCTGACTTTC. The genes are TRBV7-9 and TRBJ2-6; D is ambiguous. CDR1 and CDR2 (germline): SEHNR, FQNEAQ (reference sequence). The CDR3 has 17 amino acids. The ends were cut back, 5 bases at V and 0 bases at J, with 14 bases in the middle.

The chain has TRBV7-2 and TRBJ1-2; 7 nucleotides line up with TRBD1. The CDR3 is made up of 16 amino acids. The J segment lost 4 bases and the V segment lost 2 bases, leaving 10 bases of the junction unmatched. CDR1 is SGHTA and CDR2 is FQGNSA in the germline V gene. The DNA for the CDR3 is TGTGCCAGCAGCTTAAGTCGGGACAGTCGCGCCTATGGCTACACCTTC. This gives the protein CASSLSRDSRAYGYTF.

The J gene is TRBJ1-1, the V gene TRBV7-2; possible D gene TRBD1, 6 bases. Trimming removed 2 bases from V and 8 bases from J, with 12 bases in between. The CDR3 covers 13 residues. Germline V gene lookup returns CDR1 SGHTA and CDR2 FQGNSA. The CDR3, as DNA: TGTGCCAGCAGCTTATACAGGGAATGGGAAGCTTTCTTT. Translation gives CASSLYREWEAFF. The variable domain in full, completed from reference TRBV7-2 and TRBJ1-1, reads GAGVSQSPSNKVTEKGKDVELRCDPISGHTALYWYRQSLGQGLEFLIYFQGNSAPDKSGLPSDRFSAERTGGSVSTLTIQRTQQEDSAVYLCASSLYREWEAFFGQGTRLTVV.

This rearrangement joins TRBV11-3 to TRBJ1-1, with 8 bases that match TRBD1. CDR1 and CDR2 (germline): SGHNT, YENEEA. V was pared by 1 base and J by 0 bases, with 7 bases of the junction left unmatched. The CDR3 loop spans 17 amino acids. The CDR3 DNA sequence: TGTGCCAGCAGCTTAGGGGACAGGACGGTGATGAACACTGAAGCTTTCTTT. Translation: CASSLGDRTVMNTEAFF.

J is TRBJ1-1 and V is TRBV2; D is undetermined. Between the trimmed V and J ends, which lost 6 bases and 1 base, there was a span of 18 bases. Germline V gene lookup returns CDR1 SNHLY and CDR2 FYNNEI. The CDR3 extends over 16 amino acids. CDR3 sequence: CASSPRGLGPNTEAFF. CDR3 DNA: TGTGCCAGCAGCCCGAGAGGCTTGGGCCCGAACACTGAAGCTTTCTTT.

The CDR3: CASSLSFNPLAEPKYEQYF. CDR3 nucleotides: TGTGCCAGCAGTTTATCTTTTAACCCTCTAGCGGAGCCAAAGTACGAGCAGTACTTC. The genes are TRBV28 and TRBJ2-7; 7 bases match TRBD2. V dropped 1 base and J dropped 4; count of bases not matched to a gene: 19. Germline lookup yields CDR1 MDHEN and CDR2 SYDVKM. This CDR3 comprises 19 residues.

The rearrangement joins TRBV2 to TRBJ2-1; D is unresolved. Between the trimmed V and J ends, which lost 4 bases and 10 bases, there was a span of 14 bases. Germline CDR1 SNHLY, CDR2 FYNNEI. The CDR3 covers 13 residues. Written as DNA, the CDR3 is TGTGCCAGCAGTGGAACGTCTAACGGGGAGCAGTTCTTC. Its translation is CASSGTSNGEQFF. Complete variable domain (other parts from reference TRBV2 and TRBJ2-1): EPEVTQTPSHQVTQMGQEVILRCVPISNHLYFYWYRQILGQKVEFLVSFYNNEISEKSEIFDDQFSVERPDGSNFTLKIRSTKLEDSAMYFCASSGTSNGEQFFGPGTRLTVL.

The rearrangement links TRBV5-8 to TRBJ1-2; TRBD1 is a possible D gene (6 bases). The V gene's germline CDR1 is SGHTS and CDR2 YDEGEE. This CDR3 spans 12 amino acids. V lost 1 base to trimming and J lost 8 bases, with 9 bases between them. The chain's CDR3 is CASSLSQGGYTF. The CDR3 DNA follows: TGTGCCAGCAGCTTGTCACAGGGAGGCTACACCTTC.

CDR3 residues: CAIRVDSSYEQYF. CDR3 in DNA: TGTGCCATCAGAGTGGACAGTTCCTACGAGCAGTACTTC. The chain combines TRBV10-3 with TRBJ2-7; D possibly corresponds to TRBD1 (6 bases). Per the germline V gene, CDR1 is ENHRY and CDR2 is SYGVKD. The CDR3 contains 13 residues. The V end lost 6 bases, the J end lost 1 base, and 10 bases lay between the germline ends.